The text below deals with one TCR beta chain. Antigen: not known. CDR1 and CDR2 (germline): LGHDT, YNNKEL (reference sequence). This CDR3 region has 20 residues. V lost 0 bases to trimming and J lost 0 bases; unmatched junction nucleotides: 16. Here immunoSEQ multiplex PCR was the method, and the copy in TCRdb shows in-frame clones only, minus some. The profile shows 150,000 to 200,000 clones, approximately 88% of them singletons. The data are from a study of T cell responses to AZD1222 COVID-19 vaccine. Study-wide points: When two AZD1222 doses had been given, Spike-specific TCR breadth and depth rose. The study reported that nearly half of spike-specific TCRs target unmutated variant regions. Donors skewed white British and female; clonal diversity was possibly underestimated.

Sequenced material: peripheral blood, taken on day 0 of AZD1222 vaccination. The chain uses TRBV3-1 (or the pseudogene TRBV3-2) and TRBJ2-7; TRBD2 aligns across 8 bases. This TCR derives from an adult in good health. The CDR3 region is CASSQDLGEEREGCSYEQYF. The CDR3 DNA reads TGTGCCAGCAGCCAAGATCTAGGAGAAGAACGGGAGGGTTGCTCCTACGAGCAGTACTTC.